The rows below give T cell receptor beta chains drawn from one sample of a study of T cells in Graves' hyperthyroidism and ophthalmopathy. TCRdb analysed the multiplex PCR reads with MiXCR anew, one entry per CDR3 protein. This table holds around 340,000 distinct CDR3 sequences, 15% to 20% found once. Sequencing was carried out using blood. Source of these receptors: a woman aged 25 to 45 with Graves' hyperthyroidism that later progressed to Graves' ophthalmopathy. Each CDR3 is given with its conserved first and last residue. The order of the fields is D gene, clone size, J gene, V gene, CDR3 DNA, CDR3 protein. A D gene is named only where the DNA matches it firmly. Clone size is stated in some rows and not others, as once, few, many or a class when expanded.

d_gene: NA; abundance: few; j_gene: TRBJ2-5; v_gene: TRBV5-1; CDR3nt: TGCGCCAGCAGCTTGGTACCAGGTGGCAGGACCCGAGAGACCCAGTACTTC; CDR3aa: CASSLVPGGRTRETQYF
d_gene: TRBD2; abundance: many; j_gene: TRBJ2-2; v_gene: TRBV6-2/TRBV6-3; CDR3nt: TGTGCCAGCAGTCGGGGACTAGGCCCGAACACCGGGGAGCTGTTTTTT; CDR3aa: CASSRGLGPNTGELFF
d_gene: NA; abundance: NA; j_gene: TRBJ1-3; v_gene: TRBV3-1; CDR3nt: TGTGCCAGCAGCCAAGGGGGGGCCGTCCGAACTGGAAACACCATATATTTT; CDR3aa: CASSQGGAVRTGNTIYF
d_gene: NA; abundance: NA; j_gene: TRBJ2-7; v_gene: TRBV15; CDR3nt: TGTGCCACCAGCAGAGGCGAGGGGTCCTCCTACGAGCAGTACTTC; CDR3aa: CATSRGEGSSYEQYF
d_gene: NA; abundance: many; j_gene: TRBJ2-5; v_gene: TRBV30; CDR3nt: TGTGCCTGGAGTTACGCAGGAGCCGGGACCCAGTACTTC; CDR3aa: CAWSYAGAGTQYF
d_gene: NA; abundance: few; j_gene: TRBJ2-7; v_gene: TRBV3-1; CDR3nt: TGTGCCAGCAGCCAGGGGTACTACGAGCAGTACTTC; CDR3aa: CASSQGYYEQYF
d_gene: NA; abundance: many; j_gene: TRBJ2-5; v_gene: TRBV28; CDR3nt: TGTGCCAGCAGTCTCGGGACAATTGTTAACTTC; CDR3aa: CASSLGTIVNF
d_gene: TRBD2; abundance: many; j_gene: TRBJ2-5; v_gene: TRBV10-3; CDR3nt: TGTGCCATCAGCGGTACTATAGCGGGAGTGGAGACCCAGTACTTC; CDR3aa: CAISGTIAGVETQYF
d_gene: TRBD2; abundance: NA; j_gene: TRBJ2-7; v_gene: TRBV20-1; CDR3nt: TGCAGTGCTCAGGGAGGGAGAACTAAGAACGAGCAGTACTTC; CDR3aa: CSAQGGRTKNEQYF
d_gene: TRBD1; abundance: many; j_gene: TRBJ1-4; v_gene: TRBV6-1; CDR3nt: TGTGCCAGCAGGACTGGACAGGGGGCAGCAACTAATGAAAAACTGTTTTTT; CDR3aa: CASRTGQGAATNEKLFF
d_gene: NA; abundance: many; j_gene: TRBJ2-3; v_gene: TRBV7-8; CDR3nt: TGTGCCAGCAGCTTAGTGCCTCAGGCAGCCGAAGAATCTAGCACAGATACGCAGTATTTT; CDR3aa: CASSLVPQAAEESSTDTQYF
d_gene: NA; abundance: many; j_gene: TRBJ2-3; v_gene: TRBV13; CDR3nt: TGTGCCAGCAGCTTTTCCCGGAGCGGATTCCTCACAGATACGCAGTATTTT; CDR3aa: CASSFSRSGFLTDTQYF
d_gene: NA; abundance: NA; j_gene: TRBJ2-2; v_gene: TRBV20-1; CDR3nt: TGCAGTGCTAGAGTCGGGGGATCTGGAGGGGCCGGGGAGCTGTTTTTT; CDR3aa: CSARVGGSGGAGELFF
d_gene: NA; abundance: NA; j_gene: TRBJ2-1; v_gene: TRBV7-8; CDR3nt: TGTGCCAGCAGCTTAGGTGTGGGCAACAATGAGCAGTTCTTC; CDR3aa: CASSLGVGNNEQFF
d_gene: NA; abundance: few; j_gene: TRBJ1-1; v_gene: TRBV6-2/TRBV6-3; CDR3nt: TGTGCCACCAACCGAGGGGGGGGCTCTGAAGCTTTCTTT; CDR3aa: CATNRGGGSEAFF
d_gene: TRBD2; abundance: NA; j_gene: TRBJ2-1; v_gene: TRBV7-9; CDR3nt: TGTGCCAGCAGCATTATCACTAGCGGGGGGTATGAGCAGTTCTTC; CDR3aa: CASSIITSGGYEQFF
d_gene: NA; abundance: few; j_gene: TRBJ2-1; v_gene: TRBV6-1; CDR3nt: TGTGCCACCTCAACAGGGGGGGGGGTCAATGAGCAGTTCTTC; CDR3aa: CATSTGGGVNEQFF
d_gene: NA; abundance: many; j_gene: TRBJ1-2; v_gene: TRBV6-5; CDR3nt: TGTGCCAGCAGTTCCTTTGGACAACGCTCTAACTATGGCTACACCTTC; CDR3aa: CASSSFGQRSNYGYTF
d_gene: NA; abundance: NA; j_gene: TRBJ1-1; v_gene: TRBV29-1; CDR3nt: TGCAGCGTTGAAGTAGCCGAGGGGGGCATGGCAATGAACACTGAAGCTTTCTTT; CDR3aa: CSVEVAEGGMAMNTEAFF
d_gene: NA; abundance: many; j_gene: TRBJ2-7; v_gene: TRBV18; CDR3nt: TGTGCCAGCTCACCGCGCGGACAGACCAGCCAGCAGTACTTC; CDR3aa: CASSPRGQTSQQYF
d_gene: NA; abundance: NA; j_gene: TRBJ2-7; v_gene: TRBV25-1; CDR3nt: TGTGCCAGCAGTGTTGGGATCGAGCAGTACTTC; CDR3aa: CASSVGIEQYF
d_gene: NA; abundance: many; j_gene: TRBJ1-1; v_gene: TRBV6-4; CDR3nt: TGTGCCAGCAGTGACTCGGGGACACTTTGGAACACTGAAGCTTTCTTT; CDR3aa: CASSDSGTLWNTEAFF
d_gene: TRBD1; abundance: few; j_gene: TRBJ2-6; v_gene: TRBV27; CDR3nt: TGTGCCAGCAGCCCGGGACAGGGGGTTGTTGGGGCCAACGTCCTGACTTTC; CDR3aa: CASSPGQGVVGANVLTF
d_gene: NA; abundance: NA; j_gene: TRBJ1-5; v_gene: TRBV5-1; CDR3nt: TGCGCCAGCAGGGCCGAGGGGAATCAGCCCCAGCATTTT; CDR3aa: CASRAEGNQPQHF
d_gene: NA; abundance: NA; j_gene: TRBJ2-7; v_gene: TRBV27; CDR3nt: TGTGCCAGCAGTTTATCGATCCCTAGACTCTACGAGCAGTACTTC; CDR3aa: CASSLSIPRLYEQYF
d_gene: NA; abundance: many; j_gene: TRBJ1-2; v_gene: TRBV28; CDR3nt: TGTGCCAGCAGTTTCGGGCTGGCAGGATGGGGCTACACCTTC; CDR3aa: CASSFGLAGWGYTF
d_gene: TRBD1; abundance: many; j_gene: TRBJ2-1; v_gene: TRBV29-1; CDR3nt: TGCAGCGTTGAAGGTACCGACAGGGGTCGTAACAATGAGCAGTTCTTC; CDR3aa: CSVEGTDRGRNNEQFF
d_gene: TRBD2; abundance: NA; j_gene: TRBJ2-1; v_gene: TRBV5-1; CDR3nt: TGCGCCACACGGACTAGCGGTAACAATGAGCAGTTCTTC; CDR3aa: CATRTSGNNEQFF
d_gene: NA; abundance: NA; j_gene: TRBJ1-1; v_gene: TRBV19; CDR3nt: TGTGCCAGTAGTATCGCGAGAGGGGGTACTGAAGCTTTCTTT; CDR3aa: CASSIARGGTEAFF
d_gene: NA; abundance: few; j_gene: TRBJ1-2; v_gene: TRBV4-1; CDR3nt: TGCGCCAGCAGCCTCCGACAGGAGGGCGACTATGGCTACACCTTC; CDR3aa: CASSLRQEGDYGYTF
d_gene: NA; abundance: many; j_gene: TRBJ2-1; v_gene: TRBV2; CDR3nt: TGTGCCAGCAGTGTTTTTACCCACAATGAGCAGTTCTTC; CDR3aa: CASSVFTHNEQFF
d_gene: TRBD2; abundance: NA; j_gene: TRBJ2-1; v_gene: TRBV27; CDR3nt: TGTGCCAGCACGTCCGGGACTAGCGGATACAATGAGCAGTTCTTC; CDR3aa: CASTSGTSGYNEQFF
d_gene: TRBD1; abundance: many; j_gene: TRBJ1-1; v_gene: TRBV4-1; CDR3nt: TGCGCCAGCAGCCATTACGGACAGGAGAACACTGAAGCTTTCTTT; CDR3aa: CASSHYGQENTEAFF
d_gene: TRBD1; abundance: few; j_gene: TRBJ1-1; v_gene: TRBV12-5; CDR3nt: TGTGCTAGTGGTTGGGGACAGGCGGCGAACACTGAAGCTTTCTTT; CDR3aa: CASGWGQAANTEAFF
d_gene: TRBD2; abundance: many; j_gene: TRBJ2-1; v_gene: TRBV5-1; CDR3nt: TGCGCCAGCAGCGCCGGGACTAGCGAAAACAATGAGCAGTTCTTC; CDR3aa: CASSAGTSENNEQFF
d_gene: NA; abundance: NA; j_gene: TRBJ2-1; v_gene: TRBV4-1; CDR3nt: TGCGCCAGCAGCGCCCGAGAGGACCTCAATGAGCAGTTCTTC; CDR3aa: CASSAREDLNEQFF
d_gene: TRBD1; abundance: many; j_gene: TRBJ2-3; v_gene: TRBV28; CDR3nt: TGTGCCAGCAGTTGGACAGGGGATGCAGATACGCAGTATTTT; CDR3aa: CASSWTGDADTQYF
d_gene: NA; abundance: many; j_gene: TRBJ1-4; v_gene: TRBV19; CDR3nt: TGTGCCAGTATAAGGAGGTTCGGGACAACTAATGAAAAACTGTTTTTT; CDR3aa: CASIRRFGTTNEKLFF
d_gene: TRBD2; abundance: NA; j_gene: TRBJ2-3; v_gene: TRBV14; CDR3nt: TGTGCCAGCAGCCAGGGACTAACGTCCTACACAGATACGCAGTATTTT; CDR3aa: CASSQGLTSYTDTQYF
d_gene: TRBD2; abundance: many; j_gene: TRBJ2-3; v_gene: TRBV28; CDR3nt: TGTGCCAGCAGCCCCTTTAGCGGGGGAGCAGATACGCAGTATTTT; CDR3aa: CASSPFSGGADTQYF
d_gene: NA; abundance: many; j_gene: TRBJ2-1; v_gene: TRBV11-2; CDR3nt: TGTGCCAGCAGCTTGCTAGGGGGTGAGCAGTTCTTC; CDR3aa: CASSLLGGEQFF
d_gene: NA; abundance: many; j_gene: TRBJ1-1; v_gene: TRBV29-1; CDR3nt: TGCAGCGTGCGCCCGGGCGCTTGGACTGAAGCTTTCTTT; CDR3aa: CSVRPGAWTEAFF
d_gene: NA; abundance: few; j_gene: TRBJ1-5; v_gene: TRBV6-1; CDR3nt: TGTGCCAGCAGTGACTATTTAGACTTTACAATGAATCAGCCCCAGCATTTT; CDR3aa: CASSDYLDFTMNQPQHF
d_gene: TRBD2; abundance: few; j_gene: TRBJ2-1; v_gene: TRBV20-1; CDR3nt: TGCAGTGCACCACTAGCGGGGGCCTCCTACAATGAGCAGTTCTTC; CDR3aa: CSAPLAGASYNEQFF
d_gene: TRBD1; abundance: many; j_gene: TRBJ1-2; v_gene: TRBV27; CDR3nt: TGTGCCAGCAGTACCCCAGGGGGCTATGGCTACACCTTC; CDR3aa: CASSTPGGYGYTF
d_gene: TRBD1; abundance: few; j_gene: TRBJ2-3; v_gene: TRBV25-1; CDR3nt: TGTGCCAGCAGTGACCACTTAGGGACAGGGCTCCGCACAGATACGCAGTATTTT; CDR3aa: CASSDHLGTGLRTDTQYF
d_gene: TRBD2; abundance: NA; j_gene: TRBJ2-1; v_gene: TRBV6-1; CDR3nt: TGTGCCAGCAGGCGGACTAGGGGAGGTAATGAGCAGTTCTTC; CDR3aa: CASRRTRGGNEQFF
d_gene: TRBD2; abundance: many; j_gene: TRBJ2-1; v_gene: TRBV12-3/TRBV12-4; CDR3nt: TGTGCCAGCAGTTCTCAGCGGGGGGGGAGCAATGAGCAGTTCTTC; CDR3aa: CASSSQRGGSNEQFF
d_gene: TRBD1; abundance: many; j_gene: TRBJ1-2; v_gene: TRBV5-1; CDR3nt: TGCGCCAGCAGCTTGGCGGCCCCACAGGGGTCCGCCTATGGCTACACCTTC; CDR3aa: CASSLAAPQGSAYGYTF
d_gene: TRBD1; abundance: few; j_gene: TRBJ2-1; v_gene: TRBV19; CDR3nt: TGTGCCAGTAGCGGGACAGGAGACTACAATGAGCAGTTCTTC; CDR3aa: CASSGTGDYNEQFF
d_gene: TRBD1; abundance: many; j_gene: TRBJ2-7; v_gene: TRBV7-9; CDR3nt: TGTGCCAGCAGCTTTCAGCCCGGGACAGCCTACGAGCAGTACTTC; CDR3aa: CASSFQPGTAYEQYF
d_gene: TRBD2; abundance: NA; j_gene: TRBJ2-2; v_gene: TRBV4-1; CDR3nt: TGTGCCAGCAGCCAAGAGCTAACTAGCGGGAACACCGGGGAGCTGTTTTTT; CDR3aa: CASSQELTSGNTGELFF
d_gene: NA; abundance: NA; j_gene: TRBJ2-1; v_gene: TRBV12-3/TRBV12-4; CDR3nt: TGTGCCAGCAGTTTAGGGCTCCCGGGGAATGAGCAGTTCTTC; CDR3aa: CASSLGLPGNEQFF
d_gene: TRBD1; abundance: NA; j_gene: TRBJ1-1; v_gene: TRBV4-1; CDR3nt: TGCGCCAGCAGACGTATTGGACAGGGGGCGACTATGAACACTGAAGCTTTCTTT; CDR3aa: CASRRIGQGATMNTEAFF
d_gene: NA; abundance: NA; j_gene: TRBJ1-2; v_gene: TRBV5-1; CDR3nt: TGCGCCAGCAGCGTCGGTTCTTATGGCTACACCTTC; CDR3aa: CASSVGSYGYTF
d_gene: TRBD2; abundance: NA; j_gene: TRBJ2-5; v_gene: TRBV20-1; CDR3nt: TGCAGTGCGCGGGGGACTAGCGTGGGTGAGACCCAGTACTTC; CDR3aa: CSARGTSVGETQYF
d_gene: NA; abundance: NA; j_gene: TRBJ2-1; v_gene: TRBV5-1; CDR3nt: TGCGCCAGCAGCTTGGACGCAGGGAATAGTCAGTTCTTC; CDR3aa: CASSLDAGNSQFF